This T cell receptor (beta chain) was sequenced during a study of HIV-infected patients and healthy controls. TCRdb re-analysed the 5' RACE reads in MiXCR, keeping a single row per CDR3 protein. This repertoire shows some 20,000 distinct CDR3 sequences, about 19% found once; its top ten account for 33%. This clonotype was detected a few times. The source material was CD8+ T cells from blood. The clonotype was recovered from a human donor in good health.

The CDR3 loop is CAISESRTSPVLNEQFF. The CDR3 DNA reads as TGTGCCATCAGTGAGTCGCGAACTAGTCCCGTTTTGAATGAGCAGTTCTTC. The chain has TRBV10-3 and TRBJ2-1, with D perhaps matching TRBD2 (5 bases). This CDR3 is built from 17 residues. V dropped 0 bases and J dropped 7 bases, with 19 bases sitting between them. Germline-derived CDR1 and CDR2 are ENHRY and SYGVKD.